Below, 9 T cell receptor beta chains from the same sample are listed, as sequenced in a study of blood T cell repertoires in COVID-19. Clones were sequenced by immunoSEQ multiplex PCR, and TCRdb holds only the in-frame ones, with some missing. The profile covers more than 250,000 clones, with around 80% appearing a single time and 5% taken by the ten largest. The sequenced sample consisted of PBMCs or T cells enriched from blood (not recorded which). Receptor source: a man aged 40-49 years who had been exposed to COVID-19.

The chain has TRBV28 and TRBJ1-3; the D gene is possibly TRBD1 (5 bases). The CDR3 is made up of 15 amino acids. Germline CDR1 and CDR2: MDHEN and SYDVKM. Trimming pared 4 bases from V and 2 bases from J, leaving 12 bases between. CDR3 residues: CASSSPTDTGNTIYF. The CDR3 DNA reads as TGTGCCAGCAGTTCTCCGACAGATACTGGAAACACCATATATTTT.

The chain combines TRBV29-1 with TRBJ2-7; TRBD1 matches 8 bases. In germline, CDR1 is SQVTM, CDR2 ANQGSEA. The CDR3 has 13 amino acids. The V segment lost 5 bases and the J segment 4 bases; nucleotides outside the gene matches: 7. The DNA for the CDR3 is TGCAGCGTTAACCAGGGGGCGCTTTACGAGCAGTACTTC. As protein: CSVNQGALYEQYF.

The CDR3 loop is CASTWDRANYGYTF. The DNA for the CDR3 is TGTGCCAGCACTTGGGACAGGGCCAACTATGGCTACACCTTC. This chain connects TRBV6-5 to TRBJ1-2; 9 bases fit TRBD1. CDR1 is MNHEY and CDR2 is SVGAGI in the germline V gene. This CDR3 comprises 14 residues. V trimming: 7 bases; J trimming: 2 bases; junction bases outside the gene matches: 5.

This clone was detected a few times. This sequence joins TRBV6-1 and TRBJ1-1; D remains ambiguous. CDR1 and CDR2 from the germline V gene are MNHNS and SASEGT. V lost 2 bases and J lost 5, with 12 bases in between. CDR3 length equals 14 residues. The CDR3 DNA sequence: TGTGCCAGCAGTGAAATGGTGCTGGCAACTGAAGCTTTCTTT. Amino acid sequence: CASSEMVLATEAFF.

The rearrangement links TRBV9 to TRBJ1-3; TRBD1 matches at 8 bases. The CDR3 is 15 residues long. The ends lost 0 bases at V and 4 bases at J; junction bases unmatched: 3. Germline V gene sequence: CDR1 SGDLS, CDR2 YYNGEE. The CDR3 reads CASSVGQGSGNTIYF. The CDR3 region has the DNA TGTGCCAGCAGCGTAGGACAGGGGTCCGGAAACACCATATATTTT.

Here the CDR3 DNA reads TGCGCCAGCAGCTTGCGCCTGAGCTCCTACAATGAGCAGTTCTTC. Its protein product is CASSLRLSSYNEQFF. The genes are TRBV5-1 and TRBJ2-1; D remains unclear. The length of the CDR3 is 15 residues. V was pared by 1 base and J by 0 bases, with 8 bases between. CDR1 is SGHRS, CDR2 YFSETQ, per germline.

This chain uses TRBV11-1 with TRBJ2-2, with 10 bases identical to TRBD1. Germline V gene sequence: CDR1 SGHAT, CDR2 FQDESV (reference sequence). The CDR3 covers 15 residues. With 5 bases clipped from V and 7 bases from J, the junction kept 7 bases outside the gene matches. The CDR3 DNA sequence: TGTGCCAGCAGCAGAGGACAGGGGGTCGGCGGGGAGCTGTTTTTT. Translated: CASSRGQGVGGELFF.

This clone has just one count. The gene calls are TRBV2 and TRBJ2-1, with a tentative D call TRBD2 (5 bases). Looked up from germline, CDR1 is SNHLY and CDR2 is FYNNEI. V lost 8 bases and J 9 bases, leaving 17 bases between the germline ends. This CDR3 region has 13 residues. The CDR3 loop is CASGSSREGEQFF. In nucleotides, the CDR3 is TGTGCCAGCGGCTCCAGCCGGGAAGGTGAGCAGTTCTTC.

This chain links TRBV6-5 with TRBJ2-3, with D possibly being TRBD2 (5 bases). V gave up 10 bases and J gave up 6 bases, with 20 bases separating them. Germline lookup yields CDR1 MNHEY and CDR2 SVGAGI. The CDR3 consists of 14 residues. In DNA, the CDR3 is TGTGCCACCCGCCCCTCCCGAGGGCGCGATACGCAGTATTTT. It is translated as CATRPSRGRDTQYF.